One and the same sample provided the 27 T cell receptor beta chains below, sequenced in a study of blood T cell repertoires in COVID-19. The table came from immunoSEQ multiplex PCR; TCRdb's copy has only in-frame clones and leaves some out. Of 180,000 or so clones listed, approximately 82% were seen once; the top ten hold 6.9%. The sample consisted of peripheral blood. The receptor source for this set is a human donor with acute or convalescent COVID-19. The donor label of this sample is uncertain.

The chain is built from TRBV18 and TRBJ2-4; TRBD2 is a possible D gene (5 bases). The germline V gene encodes CDR1 KGHSH and CDR2 LQKENI. This CDR3 contains 15 residues. Trimming removed 5 bases at V and 0 bases at J, with 11 bases between. The CDR3 is CASSETTLAKNIQYF. The DNA of the CDR3 is TGTGCCAGCTCAGAGACTACCCTAGCCAAAAACATTCAGTACTTC.

V gene TRBV6-1 combines with J gene TRBJ2-5; D gene uncertain. Trimming took 2 bases from V and 5 from J, leaving 9 bases between them. The CDR3 length is 13 residues. CDR1 is MNHNS, CDR2 SASEGT, per germline. The CDR3 DNA reads as TGTGCCAGCAGTGAATATCCCACTGAGACCCAGTACTTC. This translates into CASSEYPTETQYF.

The genes are TRBV5-1 and TRBJ1-1; a possible D gene is TRBD1 (6 bases). Trimming removed 7 bases from V and 4 bases from J, with 17 bases in between. The V gene's germline CDR1 is SGHRS and CDR2 YFSETQ. The CDR3 has 14 amino acids. CDR3 coding DNA: TGCGCCAGCGGTATTCAGGGGACAAGCACTGAAGCTTTCTTT. Protein: CASGIQGTSTEAFF.

This clone has just a few counts. This sequence joins TRBV7-3 and TRBJ1-1; D gene ambiguous. The V gene's germline CDR1 is SGHTA and CDR2 FQGTGA. Trimming took off 5 bases at V and 3 bases at J, with 10 bases between the two ends. This CDR3 spans 13 amino acids. CDR3 residues: CASSLQVYTEAFF. The CDR3 coding sequence is TGTGCCAGCAGCCTCCAGGTTTACACTGAAGCTTTCTTT.

CDR3 sequence reads: CASTAGGYHEQFF. The CDR3 DNA reads TGTGCCAGCACGGCGGGAGGGTACCATGAGCAGTTCTTC. The chain employs TRBV12-3 or TRBV12-4 and TRBJ2-1, with TRBD2 matching 9 bases. The CDR3 spans 13 residues. The ends lost 7 bases at V and 8 bases at J; junction bases unmatched: 6.

The genes are TRBV27 and TRBJ1-5; D may be TRBD1 (6 bases). Germline V lookup: CDR1 MNHEY, CDR2 SMNVEV (reference sequence). CDR3 size: 15 residues. V gave up 5 bases and J gave up 4 bases, with 15 bases separating them. In nucleotides, the CDR3 is TGTGCCAGCAGTCCCCAGGAGAGGGGGAATCAGCCCCAGCATTTT. The encoded protein is CASSPQERGNQPQHF.

The CDR3 spells CASSLLQGVGGYTF. In DNA form, the CDR3 reads TGTGCCAGCAGCCTTCTACAGGGGGTGGGTGGCTACACCTTC. V gene TRBV7-9 combines with J gene TRBJ1-2, with 8 bases matching TRBD1. Germline-derived CDR1 and CDR2 are SEHNR and FQNEAQ (reference sequence). V was clipped by 5 bases and J by 7 bases; unmatched bases: 9. CDR3 length equals 14 residues.

The chain uses TRBV6-1 and TRBJ2-3; no clear D gene. CDR3 size: 16 residues. Trimming cost V 2 bases and J 0 bases, with 12 bases left between them. The germline V gene has CDR1 MNHNS and CDR2 SASEGT. CDR3 bases: TGTGCCAGCAGTGAAAACATCCTCTCTAGCACAGATACGCAGTATTTT. It specifies CASSENILSSTDTQYF.

The chain joins TRBV2 to TRBJ1-6; TRBD1 matches at 8 bases. The ends lost 7 bases at V and 9 bases at J; junction bases unmatched: 8. Germline-derived CDR1 and CDR2 are SNHLY and FYNNEI. The CDR3 loop spans 14 amino acids. CDR3 DNA sequence: TGTGCCAGCACCTCGACAGGGGTTGGTTCACCCCTCCACTTT. As protein: CASTSTGVGSPLHF.

The rearrangement links TRBV27 to TRBJ2-3; D perhaps matches TRBD2 (5 bases). Trimming left V 5 bases short and J 4 bases short, with 22 bases between. The CDR3 contains 17 residues. Germline CDR1 MNHEY, CDR2 SMNVEV (reference sequence). The CDR3 DNA reads TGTGCCAGCAGTGTAGCGAGGAGAGAAAGTAGGGCAGATACGCAGTATTTT. The encoded protein is CASSVARRESRADTQYF.

This rearrangement joins TRBV12-3 or TRBV12-4 to TRBJ1-2; 8 bases line up with TRBD1. This CDR3 region has 13 residues. The V segment lost 2 bases and the J segment 7 bases; nucleotides outside the gene matches: 3. This chain's CDR3 is CASSLQGASGYTF. CDR3 DNA: TGTGCCAGCAGTTTACAGGGGGCGAGTGGCTACACCTTC.

The chain links TRBV7-3 to TRBJ2-1; 8 bases match TRBD2. Trimming removed 3 bases from V and 6 bases from J; junction bases left unmatched: 10. Germline CDR1 reads SGHTA; CDR2 reads FQGTGA. This CDR3 is 16 amino acids long. CDR3 bases: TGTGCCAGCAGCTTCGCAGGACTAGCCCGAACCAATGAGCAGTTCTTC. Translating it yields CASSFAGLARTNEQFF.

This chain connects TRBV5-1 to TRBJ1-1; D remains unclear. V gave up 0 bases and J gave up 1 base, with 13 bases separating them. The CDR3 spans 16 residues. Germline-derived CDR1 and CDR2 are SGHRS and YFSETQ. The CDR3: CASSLDEGGRNTEAFF. Here the CDR3 DNA reads TGCGCCAGCAGCTTGGACGAAGGAGGGAGGAACACTGAAGCTTTCTTT.

The J gene is TRBJ2-1, the V gene TRBV7-3; no clear D. Germline V lookup: CDR1 SGHTA, CDR2 FQGTGA. Trimming took 8 bases from V and 8 from J, leaving 10 bases between them. This CDR3 is 11 amino acids long. The chain's CDR3 is CASGLGDEQFF. The CDR3 nucleotides read TGTGCCAGCGGGCTCGGTGATGAGCAGTTCTTC.

This clone was picked up one time. The chain employs TRBV3-1 (or the pseudogene TRBV3-2) and TRBJ1-5; D uncertain. Germline values: CDR1 LGHDT, CDR2 YNNKEL (reference sequence). Trimming removed 4 bases at V and 2 bases at J, with 9 bases between. CDR3 size: 14 residues. CDR3: CASSPPGGNQPQHF. The CDR3 DNA sequence: TGTGCCAGCAGCCCACCAGGCGGCAATCAGCCCCAGCATTTT.

CDR3 residues: CASREGQAGNTIYF. Here the CDR3 DNA reads TGTGCCAGCAGAGAGGGACAGGCTGGAAACACCATATATTTT. The chain couples TRBV6-6 to TRBJ1-3, with TRBD1 matching 8 bases. The ends lost 6 bases at V and 2 bases at J; junction bases unmatched: 3. The CDR3 totals 14 residues. From germline, CDR1 is MNHNY and CDR2 SVGAGI (reference sequence).

This chain links TRBV10-1 with TRBJ2-1, with D perhaps TRBD1 (6 bases). The CDR3 extends over 13 amino acids. The germline gives CDR1 WNHNN, CDR2 SYGVQD (reference sequence). V gave up 6 bases and J gave up 7 bases, with 13 bases separating them. The DNA for the CDR3 is TGCGCCAGCAGCCGACAGGTTACGAATGAGCAGTTCTTC. Its protein product is CASSRQVTNEQFF.

This clone was seen a handful of times. This chain joins TRBV11-2 and TRBJ1-5; 7 nucleotides agree with TRBD1. With V trimmed by 5 bases and J by 0 bases, 13 bases remained unmatched. The CDR3 extends over 18 amino acids. From germline, CDR1 is SGHAT and CDR2 FQNNGV. This CDR3 is CASSRGTDTFYSNQPQHF. DNA of the CDR3: TGTGCCAGCAGCCGAGGGACAGACACCTTCTATAGCAATCAGCCCCAGCATTTT.

V usage is TRBV29-1 and J usage is TRBJ2-7, with a possible D match to TRBD1 (5 bases). This CDR3 is 12 amino acids long. Looked up from germline, CDR1 is SQVTM and CDR2 is ANQGSEA. The V gene lost 8 bases and the J gene lost 2 bases, with 13 bases spanning the gap. CDR3 sequence: CSITDMTYEQYF. CDR3 sequence (DNA): TGCAGCATTACGGACATGACCTACGAGCAGTACTTC.

The V call is TRBV19, the J call TRBJ1-4; 7 positions agree with TRBD1. The junction had 11 bases not matched to a gene; V was cut back by 5 bases and J by 8 bases. Germline-derived CDR1 and CDR2 are LNHDA and SQIVND (reference sequence). This CDR3 is 15 amino acids long. The CDR3 sequence is CASSSGTVYGEKLFF. DNA of the CDR3: TGTGCCAGTAGTTCTGGGACAGTGTATGGGGAAAAACTGTTTTTT.

The V gene is TRBV7-9, the J gene TRBJ1-4, with 7 bases matching TRBD1. Germline V lookup: CDR1 SEHNR, CDR2 FQNEAQ (reference sequence). The V segment lost 4 bases and the J segment 4 bases; nucleotides outside the gene matches: 3. The CDR3 loop spans 14 amino acids. In nucleotides, the CDR3 is TGTGCCAGCAGCTCCCGACAGGGTAATGAAAAACTGTTTTTT. The encoded protein is CASSSRQGNEKLFF.

The CDR3 DNA reads TGTGCCAGGTCAGGGTTCTCTGGAAACACCATATATTTT. Translation: CARSGFSGNTIYF. This chain uses TRBV6-5 with TRBJ1-3; D is possibly TRBD1 (5 bases). The germline V and J ends were trimmed by 9 bases and 0 bases, with 9 bases remaining between them. Per germline, CDR1 MNHEY and CDR2 SVGAGI. The CDR3 is 13 residues long.

The chain has TRBV18 and TRBJ2-2, with 7 nucleotides matching TRBD2. The CDR3 has 16 amino acids. The V gene end was trimmed by 5 bases and the J gene end by 0 bases; junction bases not matched to a gene: 6. Germline V gives CDR1 KGHSH, CDR2 LQKENI. CDR3 sequence (DNA): TGTGCCAGCTCATCTACCGGGACTACGAACACCGGGGAGCTGTTTTTT. This sequence encodes CASSSTGTTNTGELFF.

CDR3 DNA sequence: TGTGCCAGCAATCTACGAGCCTTAGCGGGAGGTCCAGATACGCAGTATTTT. Protein: CASNLRALAGGPDTQYF. This chain uses TRBV5-6 with TRBJ2-3, with 10 positions matching TRBD2. CDR1 is SGHDT and CDR2 is YYEEEE in the germline V gene. V lost 6 bases, J lost 4 bases, and 14 bases stayed unmatched. The CDR3 spans 17 residues.

The CDR3 nucleotides read TGTGCCAGCAGTTTCGGTTTAGGGAGGTTCGGCTCACCCCTCCACTTT. This translates into CASSFGLGRFGSPLHF. The rearrangement joins TRBV27 to TRBJ1-6; D unresolved. Germline CDR1 is MNHEY and CDR2 is SMNVEV (reference sequence). The CDR3 is made up of 16 amino acids. Trimming pared 3 bases from V and 10 bases from J, leaving 19 bases between.

V gene TRBV2 combines with J gene TRBJ2-5; D gene ambiguous. V lost 2 bases to trimming and J lost 1 base, with 5 bases between them. This CDR3 spans 13 amino acids. Germline assignment: CDR1 SNHLY and CDR2 FYNNEI. CDR3 sequence (DNA): TGTGCCAGCAGTGAACCCCGCCAAGAGACCCAGTACTTC. It codes for CASSEPRQETQYF.

This clone was seen once. The gene calls are TRBV6-5 and TRBJ2-2; 7 bases fit TRBD1. J gave up 6 bases and V 10 bases, and 14 bases lay outside the gene matches. CDR3 length: 15 residues. The germline V gene has CDR1 MNHEY and CDR2 SVGAGI. In DNA form, the CDR3 reads TGTGCCACACTCCGGGGACAGTCGGCGTCCGGGGAGCTGTTTTTT. This encodes CATLRGQSASGELFF.